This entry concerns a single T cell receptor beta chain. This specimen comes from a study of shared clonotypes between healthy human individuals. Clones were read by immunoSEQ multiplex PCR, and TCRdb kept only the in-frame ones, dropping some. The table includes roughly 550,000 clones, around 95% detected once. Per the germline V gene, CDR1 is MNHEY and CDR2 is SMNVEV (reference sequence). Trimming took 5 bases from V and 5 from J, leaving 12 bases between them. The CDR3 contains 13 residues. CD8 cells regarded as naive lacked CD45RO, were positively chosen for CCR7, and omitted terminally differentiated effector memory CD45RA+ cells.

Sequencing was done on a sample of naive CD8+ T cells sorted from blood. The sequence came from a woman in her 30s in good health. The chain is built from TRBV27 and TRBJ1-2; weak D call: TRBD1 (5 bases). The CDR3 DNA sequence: TGTGCCAGCAGTATGGGCGGGGGGTATGGCTACACCTTC. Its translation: CASSMGGGYGYTF.